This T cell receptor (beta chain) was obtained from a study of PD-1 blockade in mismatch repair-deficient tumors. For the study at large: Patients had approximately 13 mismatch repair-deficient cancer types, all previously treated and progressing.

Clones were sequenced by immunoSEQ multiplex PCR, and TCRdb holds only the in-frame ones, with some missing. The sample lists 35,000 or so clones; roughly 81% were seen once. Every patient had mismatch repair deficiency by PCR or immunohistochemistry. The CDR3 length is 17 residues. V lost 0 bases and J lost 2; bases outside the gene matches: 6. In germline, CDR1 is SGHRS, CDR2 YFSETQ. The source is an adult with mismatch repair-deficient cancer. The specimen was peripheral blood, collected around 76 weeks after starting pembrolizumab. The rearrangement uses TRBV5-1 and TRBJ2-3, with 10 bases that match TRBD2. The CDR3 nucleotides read TGCGCCAGCAGCTTGGATGTAGCGGGAGGATCCACAGATACGCAGTATTTT. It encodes CASSLDVAGGSTDTQYF.